The 31 T cell receptor beta chains below all came from one sample that was sequenced in a study of T cell changes during pregnancy in multiple sclerosis. TCRdb keeps only in-frame clones here, not all; method: immunoSEQ multiplex PCR. Altogether tens of thousands of clones are present, about 88% being singletons, with the ten largest covering roughly 3.3%. The sequencing used peripheral blood, collected before pregnancy. The receptors here all came from a female donor with multiple sclerosis, enrolled in a pregnancy study.

The CDR3 DNA follows: TGTGCCAGCAGCTCTCAGGGGGCCCCGAGAGAGCAGTACTTC. Protein: CASSSQGAPREQYF. The V call is TRBV7-8, the J call TRBJ2-7; 8 bases map to TRBD1. The CDR3 totals 14 residues. In germline, CDR1 is SGHVS, CDR2 FQNEAQ. The V gene end was trimmed by 4 bases and the J gene end by 7 bases; junction bases not matched to a gene: 9. The full variable domain, with the rest looked up from reference TRBV7-8 and TRBJ2-7, is GAGVSQSPRYKVAKRGQDVALRCDPISGHVSLFWYQQALGQGPEFLTYFQNEAQLDKSGLPSDRFFAERPEGSVSTLKIQRTQQEDSAVYLCASSSQGAPREQYFGPGTRLTVT.

V is TRBV7-8 and J is TRBJ2-7; possibly TRBD1 for D (5 bases). V lost 1 base, J lost 3 bases, and 13 bases lay in between. This CDR3 region has 15 residues. Germline CDR1 reads SGHVS; CDR2 reads FQNEAQ. The CDR3 sequence is CASSLGSDSYYEQYF. The CDR3 nucleotides read TGTGCCAGCAGCTTAGGGTCTGACAGTTACTACGAGCAGTACTTC.

The chain couples TRBV6-1 to TRBJ2-7; a possible D gene is TRBD1 (5 bases). The V gene's germline CDR1 is MNHNS and CDR2 SASEGT. Trimming pared 11 bases from V and 1 base from J, leaving 12 bases between. The CDR3 sequence is 12 residues long. As DNA, the CDR3 is TGTGCCTCTAGGAAGGGGTCCTACGAGCAGTACTTC. This encodes CASRKGSYEQYF.

V and J are TRBV25-1 and TRBJ2-7; the D gene is possibly TRBD1 (6 bases). From germline, CDR1 is MGHDK and CDR2 SYGVNS. With 1 base removed from V and 5 bases from J, the gap between germline ends came to 12 bases. The CDR3 is 14 amino acids. CDR3: CASSELGRGNEQYF. The DNA for the CDR3 is TGTGCCAGCAGTGAATTGGGCAGGGGAAACGAGCAGTACTTC.

This chain joins TRBV6-1 and TRBJ2-7, with a possible D match to TRBD1 (5 bases). V lost 4 bases, J lost 6 bases, and 16 bases lay in between. The germline V gene encodes CDR1 MNHNS and CDR2 SASEGT. The CDR3 is made up of 14 amino acids. The CDR3 DNA is TGTGCCAGCAGTGGGGGAAACAGGCAACGCGAGCAGTACTTC. Translated, it gives CASSGGNRQREQYF.

The CDR3 loop is CASSLRGPDTGELFF. DNA for the CDR3: TGTGCCAGCAGTTTAAGGGGGCCGGACACCGGGGAGCTGTTTTTT. The rearrangement links TRBV27 to TRBJ2-2, with 7 bases identical to TRBD1. The length of the CDR3 is 15 residues. Germline CDR1 MNHEY, CDR2 SMNVEV (reference sequence). The V gene end was trimmed by 2 bases and the J gene end by 3 bases; junction bases not matched to a gene: 3.

V usage is TRBV6-5 and J usage is TRBJ2-3, with 7 nucleotides matching TRBD1. V lost 6 bases, J lost 4 bases, and 7 bases stayed unmatched. Germline V CDR1 and CDR2: MNHEY, SVGAGI. This CDR3 is 14 amino acids long. CDR3 in amino acids: CASRGYRGSDTQYF. The CDR3 DNA reads TGTGCCAGCAGGGGCTACAGGGGCTCAGATACGCAGTATTTT.

The chain employs TRBV6-4 and TRBJ2-1; 8 positions match TRBD2. Trimming at V came to 4 bases and at J to 7 bases, leaving 9 bases not matched to a gene. This CDR3 region has 15 residues. Germline loops: CDR1 MRHNA, CDR2 SNTAGT. The chain's CDR3 is CASSGGTSGINEQFF. The CDR3 DNA reads TGTGCCAGCAGTGGAGGTACTAGCGGAATTAATGAGCAGTTCTTC.

V gene TRBV20-1 combines with J gene TRBJ1-1, with D perhaps TRBD1 (6 bases). The CDR3 extends over 11 amino acids. Germline values: CDR1 DFQATT, CDR2 SNEGSKA (reference sequence). V was cut by 5 bases and J by 6 bases, with 10 bases left in between. CDR3 nucleotides: TGCAGTGCTTTGAGACAGGCTGAAGCTTTCTTT. It specifies CSALRQAEAFF.

The V gene is TRBV30, the J gene TRBJ1-5; maybe TRBD1 (6 bases). The CDR3 extends over 19 amino acids. V was pared by 0 bases and J by 0 bases, with 21 bases between. Germline CDR1 and CDR2: GTSNPN and SVGIG (reference sequence). The CDR3 DNA reads TGTGCCTGGAGTGTAAACAGGGTTGGCGGCGATTATAGCAATCAGCCCCAGCATTTT. Amino acid sequence: CAWSVNRVGGDYSNQPQHF.

The V gene is TRBV2, the J gene TRBJ2-2; 8 positions agree with TRBD2. The ends lost 5 bases at V and 5 bases at J; junction bases unmatched: 10. This CDR3 has 16 residues. Germline CDR1 SNHLY, CDR2 FYNNEI. CDR3 DNA: TGTGCCAGCAGTCCAGACGCGGGAGGTTTTACCGGGGAGCTGTTTTTT. Protein: CASSPDAGGFTGELFF.

The V call is TRBV4-1, the J call TRBJ2-7; the D is unclear. Germline V lookup: CDR1 MGHRA, CDR2 YSYEKL. V lost 0 bases to trimming and J lost 2 bases, with 11 bases between them. This CDR3 comprises 15 residues. CDR3 sequence (DNA): TGCGCCAGCAGCCAAGAGGAGACGCACGCCTACGAGCAGTACTTC. It yields the protein CASSQEETHAYEQYF.

The CDR3 DNA sequence: TGTGCCAGCAGCTCAGGGCTAGCGGGAGGAAATGAGCAGTTCTTC. Translation: CASSSGLAGGNEQFF. The rearrangement joins TRBV7-9 to TRBJ2-1, with TRBD2 matching over 11 bases. V lost 4 bases, J lost 7 bases, and 6 bases stayed unmatched. Germline lookup yields CDR1 SEHNR and CDR2 FQNEAQ (reference sequence). The CDR3 is 15 amino acids.

The V call is TRBV12-5, the J call TRBJ1-5; D is undetermined. This CDR3 spans 14 amino acids. V lost 5 bases and J lost 7, with 15 bases in between. In germline, CDR1 is LGHNT, CDR2 FRNRAP. The chain's CDR3 is CASGEGSSSQPQHF. For the CDR3, the DNA is TGTGCTAGTGGTGAAGGGAGTAGCTCGCAGCCCCAGCATTTT.

V usage is TRBV7-2 and J usage is TRBJ2-7; 8 nucleotides match TRBD2. J lost 4 bases, V lost 5 bases, and 13 bases had no gene match. CDR3 size: 16 residues. Germline V lookup: CDR1 SGHTA, CDR2 FQGNSA. CDR3 in amino acids: CASSAGPGGGQYEQYF. The CDR3 DNA follows: TGTGCCAGCAGCGCAGGCCCCGGGGGGGGGCAATACGAGCAGTACTTC. Together with reference TRBV7-2 and TRBJ2-7, the CDR3 gives the full variable domain: GAGVSQSPSNKVTEKGKDVELRCDPISGHTALYWYRQSLGQGLEFLIYFQGNSAPDKSGLPSDRFSAERTGGSVSTLTIQRTQQEDSAVYLCASSAGPGGGQYEQYFGPGTRLTVT.

The V and J genes are TRBV5-4 and TRBJ1-1, with 12 bases that match TRBD1. The germline V gene has CDR1 SGHNT and CDR2 YYREEE (reference sequence). V trimming: 4 bases; J trimming: 3 bases; junction bases outside the gene matches: 10. This CDR3 has 17 amino acids. This CDR3 is CASSAGTGGRGDTEAFF. The CDR3 DNA sequence: TGTGCCAGCAGCGCAGGGACAGGGGGCCGGGGGGACACTGAAGCTTTCTTT.

The V gene is TRBV6-1, the J gene TRBJ2-1; 11 bases agree with TRBD2. Trimming removed 0 bases from V and 4 bases from J; junction bases left unmatched: 2. From germline, CDR1 is MNHNS and CDR2 SASEGT. The CDR3 has 16 amino acids. This CDR3 is CASSEATSGTYNEQFF. The CDR3 coding sequence is TGTGCCAGCAGTGAAGCGACTAGCGGGACTTACAATGAGCAGTTCTTC.

This chain joins TRBV18 and TRBJ1-2, with 10 bases identical to TRBD1. The germline gives CDR1 KGHSH, CDR2 LQKENI. The CDR3 contains 16 residues. Trimming took 3 bases from V and 3 from J; bases not matched to a gene: 7. CDR3 loop: CASSPTTGGQDYGYTF. Written as DNA, the CDR3 is TGTGCCAGCTCACCTACGACAGGGGGCCAGGACTATGGCTACACCTTC.

The rearrangement joins TRBV4-2 to TRBJ2-1; D unclear. V was trimmed by 3 bases and J by 9 bases, leaving 15 bases between them. The germline CDR1 and CDR2 sequences are LGHNA and YNFKEQ. This CDR3 spans 14 amino acids. CDR3 bases: TGTGCCAGCAGCCAGGTAGTCTTTGGCGGTGAGCAGTTCTTC. Translating it yields CASSQVVFGGEQFF.

The CDR3 sequence is CASSYSSTNEKLFF. CDR3 DNA sequence: TGTGCCAGCAGTTACTCCTCAACTAATGAAAAACTGTTTTTT. The chain has TRBV6-5 and TRBJ1-4; no definite D call. Germline-derived CDR1 and CDR2 are MNHEY and SVGAGI. This CDR3 contains 14 residues. Trimming stripped 0 bases from V and 0 bases from J, with 2 bases between.

V usage is TRBV29-1 and J usage is TRBJ2-7, with a weak D call TRBD1 (5 bases). The CDR3 loop spans 14 amino acids. CDR1 is SQVTM and CDR2 is ANQGSEA in the germline V gene. V dropped 3 bases and J dropped 2 bases, with 14 bases sitting between them. The CDR3 loop is CSVDLGQGPYEQYF. The DNA of the CDR3 is TGCAGCGTTGATCTGGGGCAAGGCCCCTACGAGCAGTACTTC.

V and J are TRBV9 and TRBJ2-2; perhaps TRBD2 as D (5 bases). The CDR3 extends over 15 amino acids. Germline CDR1 and CDR2: SGDLS and YYNGEE. Deletions cut 4 bases from V and 6 bases from J, with 16 bases between. CDR3 region: CASSRMFEGPGELFF. CDR3 nucleotide sequence: TGTGCCAGCAGCAGGATGTTTGAGGGCCCCGGGGAGCTGTTTTTT.

The rearrangement uses TRBV10-3 and TRBJ2-7; 10 positions match TRBD2. The J segment lost 0 bases and the V segment lost 4 bases, leaving 6 bases of the junction unmatched. From germline, CDR1 is ENHRY and CDR2 SYGVKD. This CDR3 has 16 amino acids. The CDR3 DNA reads as TGTGCCATCAGTGGTACTAGCGGGATACGCTCCTACGAGCAGTACTTC. Translation: CAISGTSGIRSYEQYF.

This rearrangement joins TRBV7-2 to TRBJ1-3, with unresolved D. V dropped 5 bases and J dropped 0 bases, with 8 bases sitting between them. There are 14 residues in the CDR3. CDR1 and CDR2 (germline): SGHTA, FQGNSA. The CDR3 region has the DNA TGTGCCAGCAGCCACGTCGGCTCTGGAAACACCATATATTTT. Encoded protein: CASSHVGSGNTIYF.

This clone was observed a handful of times. The rearrangement joins TRBV6-5 to TRBJ1-2, with D perhaps matching TRBD1 (5 bases). Germline V gene data show CDR1 as MNHEY and CDR2 as SVGAGI. The CDR3 loop spans 13 amino acids. Trimming shortened V by 2 bases and J by 6 bases, and 10 bases separated the two germline ends. The CDR3 loop is CASSYPSGHGYTF. The CDR3 nucleotides are TGTGCCAGCAGTTACCCGTCAGGGCATGGCTACACCTTC.

The chain uses TRBV6-4 and TRBJ1-2; D unresolved. This CDR3 comprises 14 residues. Germline V gene sequence: CDR1 MRHNA, CDR2 SNTAGT. The V end lost 5 bases, the J end lost 7 bases, and 17 bases lay between the germline ends. CDR3 protein: CASSLEGRGRGYTF. In DNA form, the CDR3 reads TGTGCCAGCAGTTTAGAGGGCCGGGGTCGTGGCTACACCTTC.

The gene calls are TRBV13 and TRBJ1-4; TRBD1 is a possible D gene (6 bases). With 7 bases removed from V and 10 bases from J, the gap between germline ends came to 13 bases. This CDR3 contains 12 residues. Germline assignment: CDR1 PRHDT and CDR2 FYEKMQ (reference sequence). The CDR3, as DNA: TGTGCCAGCACCACAGGGACGGGAAAACTGTTTTTT. Translated: CASTTGTGKLFF.

This chain uses TRBV6-6 with TRBJ1-4; 9 bases align to TRBD1. The V segment lost 2 bases and the J segment 7 bases; nucleotides outside the gene matches: 8. CDR1 and CDR2 (germline): MNHNY, SVGAGI (reference sequence). The CDR3 is 16 amino acids. CDR3 region: CASSYPPGTGSEKLFF. The CDR3 nucleotides are TGTGCCAGCAGTTACCCGCCCGGGACAGGGTCTGAAAAACTGTTTTTT.

This chain connects TRBV11-2 to TRBJ2-7; 12 nucleotides match TRBD2. The CDR3 extends over 19 amino acids. Germline CDR1 SGHAT, CDR2 FQNNGV. With 5 bases clipped from V and 2 bases from J, the junction kept 16 bases outside the gene matches. The CDR3 DNA sequence: TGTGCCAGCAGCCGTCGACTAGCGGGAGAACTGGAAAAGGCCTACGAGCAGTACTTC. Translated, it gives CASSRRLAGELEKAYEQYF.

This clone came up once. The rearrangement uses TRBV19 and TRBJ1-5; tentative D call: TRBD1 (6 bases). Germline CDR1 LNHDA, CDR2 SQIVND (reference sequence). With 6 bases removed from V and 4 bases from J, the gap between germline ends came to 10 bases. The CDR3 totals 13 residues. CDR3 loop: CASSDRRNQPQHF. The CDR3 DNA follows: TGTGCCAGTAGCGACAGGCGGAATCAGCCCCAGCATTTT.

This chain links TRBV7-6 with TRBJ2-1; 12 bases agree with TRBD2. Looked up from germline, CDR1 is SGHVS and CDR2 is FNYEAQ. The CDR3 is 16 amino acids. With 2 bases clipped from V and 6 bases from J, the junction kept 5 bases outside the gene matches. This CDR3 is CASSLRLAGDINEQFF. The CDR3 bases are TGTGCCAGCAGCTTAAGACTAGCGGGAGACATCAATGAGCAGTTCTTC.